The rows below give T cell receptor beta chains drawn from one sample of a study of T cell repertoires in cytomegalovirus infection. MiXCR, applied by TCRdb to the reads, yields one record per CDR3 protein. The sample consists of around 240,000 distinct CDR3 sequences, roughly 22% of them appearing once. Input material: CD8+ T cells from PBMCs. The origin of the receptors is a human donor in good health (CMV status not recorded). Some clones in this sample may be carry-over from other donors' samples. The CDR3 runs from the conserved cysteine through the conserved F or W. The D gene is left open where the match is weak. Clone size, where shown, is once, few, many, or a class for clones that have expanded.

D gene,J gene,clone size,V gene,CDR3 DNA,CDR3 protein
TRBD2,TRBJ2-2,few,TRBV18,TGTGCCAGCTCACTACCACCGTGGCTAGCGGGCGCCGGGGAGCTGTTTTTT,CASSLPPWLAGAGELFF
.,TRBJ1-1,many,TRBV7-6,TGTGCCAGCAGCTTAGCGGGAGGAATGAACACTGAAGCTTTCTTT,CASSLAGGMNTEAFF
TRBD1,TRBJ2-5,many,TRBV7-9,TGTGCCAGCAGCTTTACTGAGACAGGGAGTGAACAAGAGACCCAGTACTTC,CASSFTETGSEQETQYF
.,TRBJ2-1,.,TRBV20-1,TGCAGTGCTCGGACTCGACACGGCAATGAGCAGTTCTTC,CSARTRHGNEQFF
.,TRBJ2-1,.,TRBV9,TGTGCCAGCAGCGGTGGCTCCAGAGTTTCCTACAATGAGCAGTTCTTC,CASSGGSRVSYNEQFF
.,TRBJ2-5,many,TRBV28,TGTGCCAGCAGTTTCGAGGGGCGAGAGACCCAGTACTTC,CASSFEGRETQYF
.,TRBJ2-7,.,TRBV11-2,TGTGCCAGCAGCTTAGCGTCGACAGCCTACGAGCAGTACTTC,CASSLASTAYEQYF
.,TRBJ2-5,many,TRBV2,TGTGCCAGCAGACAGGGCCAAGAGACCCAGTACTTC,CASRQGQETQYF
.,TRBJ2-3,few,TRBV20-1,TGCAGTGCTAGAGATAGCCGCACAGATACGCAGTATTTT,CSARDSRTDTQYF
.,TRBJ1-5,once,TRBV6-5,TGTGCCAGCTGGGGGAGTAACCAGCCCCAGCATTTT,CASWGSNQPQHF
.,TRBJ1-1,.,TRBV7-9,TGTGCCAGCAACTTTGAGCTACAGGGTGGGAGCACTGAAGCTTTCTTT,CASNFELQGGSTEAFF
.,TRBJ1-6,few,TRBV7-8,TGTGCCAGCAGCAAAGGGGACTTTAATTCACCCCTCCACTTT,CASSKGDFNSPLHF
TRBD1,TRBJ1-2,many,TRBV15,TGTGCCACCAGCGAAAACAGGGGGCAGAACTATGGCTACACCTTC,CATSENRGQNYGYTF